Detailed here is one TCR beta chain. Unique molecular identifiers were built into the TCRbeta library. Each CDR3 protein gets one entry after TCRdb re-called the PCR reads with MiXCR. The data contain over 550,000 distinct CDR3 sequences, about 10% of them singletons. The sample comes from a study of T-cell reconstitution after alpha-beta-depleted transplantation in children. In germline, CDR1 is LGHDT, CDR2 YNNKEL (reference sequence). Between the trimmed V and J ends, which lost 4 bases and 5 bases, there was a span of 9 bases. The CDR3 has 12 residues. The sample in question was PBMCs from the stem cell graft donor, obtained from the stem cell graft. This chain links TRBV3-1 with TRBJ2-7; tentatively, D is TRBD1 (6 bases). This TCR was sampled from a human donor who donated a stem cell graft to a child with acute myeloid leukemia. As DNA, the CDR3 is TGTGCCAGCAGCCGGTACAGGGACGAGCAGTACTTC. This gives the protein CASSRYRDEQYF.